The entry that follows covers one T cell receptor beta chain sequence. Which antigen it targets is not known. Base qualities were left out, and no much larger clone turns up one base away. The immunoSEQ Assay, a bias-controlled multiplex PCR, was used to amplify TCRbeta CDR3 regions from genomic DNA. The authors' pipeline ran thus. Nucleated cell counts per sample were estimated from amplification of reference gene primers within the assay. Sequence reads were collapsed and filtered to measure the absolute abundance of every unique TCRbeta CDR3 rearrangement. For each sample, productive Simpson clonality was calculated as the square root of Simpson's diversity index over productive rearrangements. Not all clones reach the TCRdb copy of this immuneACCESS table, which keeps in-frame sequences only. Checked studies attribute under half of the gap to unresolved V genes and leave the rest unexplained. V and J calls and clone size are as listed in that table; D and trimming were resolved from the DNA. The sample contains 55,000 to 65,000 clones, approximately 88% of them found a single time. The ten largest make up roughly 10% of the sample.

This entry belongs to a study of blood T cell repertoires in COVID-19 (dated by TCRdb to 2019 to 2021). Describing the broader study: The collaborator samples originated in the United States, Italy and Spain and spanned the acute and convalescent phases of COVID-19. Samples were obtained from the ongoing ImmuneRACE study (first 160 participants) and from 1,200 or so subjects provided by 6 global collaborators. The repertoires were released in a freely available public database intended as a resource for research on the immune response to SARS-CoV-2. The prospective study material was composed of cDNA or gDNA derived from T cells, B-cell-depleted T cells, or PBMCs. Where HLA class I and class II types were available, the types were taken from metadata supplied by the sample provider, not from assay-based typing. The dataset comprised deeply sampled blood TCRbeta repertoires from subjects exposed to, actively infected with, or recovered from COVID-19. The sample metadata nearly always contained a de-identified subject ID, COVID-19 status, age in years and sex. Study-level results and caveats: The amount of clinical and demographic metadata varied by source and participant and was provided uncurated.

One collaborating source in Seattle enrolled patients while the patients were actively infected and followed the patients over time throughout the course of disease. The collaborating institutions used their own protocols to collect whole blood in K2EDTA tubes. For TCRbeta analysis, collaborators shipped samples in one of three forms: frozen whole blood, isolated PBMCs, or DNA extracted from either of those sample types. This sequence was found in a young man with COVID-19, enrolled during active disease. The sequenced material came from peripheral blood.

The nucleotides are TGCGCCAGCAGCTCCGTAGCGGGAGAAGAGACCCAGTACTTC. It is translated as CASSSVAGEETQYF. This receptor chain uses TRBV5-1 and TRBJ2-5; TRBD2 lines up with 9 middle nucleotides. Its CDR3 holds 14 amino acids, cysteine through phenylalanine. The DNA shown is the 42-base CDR3, in frame from base 1. V and J are trimmed by 3 bases and 3 bases, and the gene matches miss 3 bases of the junction. CDR1 and CDR2 are read off the germline V gene as SGHRS and YFSETQ.